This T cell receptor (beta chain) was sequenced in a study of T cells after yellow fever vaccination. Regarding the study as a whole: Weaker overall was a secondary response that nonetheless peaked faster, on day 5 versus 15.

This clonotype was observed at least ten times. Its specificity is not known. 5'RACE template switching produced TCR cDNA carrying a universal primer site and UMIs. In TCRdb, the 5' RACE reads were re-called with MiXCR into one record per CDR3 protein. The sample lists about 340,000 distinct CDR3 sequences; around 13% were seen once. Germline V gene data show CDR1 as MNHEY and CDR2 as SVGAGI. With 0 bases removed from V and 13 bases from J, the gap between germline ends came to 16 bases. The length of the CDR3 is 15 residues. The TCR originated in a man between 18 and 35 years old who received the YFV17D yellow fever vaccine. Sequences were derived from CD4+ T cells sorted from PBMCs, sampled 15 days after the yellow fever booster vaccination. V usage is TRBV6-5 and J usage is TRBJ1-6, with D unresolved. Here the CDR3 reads CASSYSSGHKGPLHF. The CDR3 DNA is TGTGCCAGCAGTTACTCGTCTGGGCACAAAGGGCCCCTCCACTTT.